This T cell receptor beta chain was profiled in a study of neurological immune-mediated disorders. Germline V gene data show CDR1 as SQVTM and CDR2 as ANQGSEA. V gave up 4 bases and J gave up 10 bases, with 17 bases separating them. This CDR3 is 13 amino acids long. This clonotype showed up many times. Its specificity is not known. The making of cDNA relied on 5'RACE with 10-nucleotide random UMIs. The output of every sequencing run, over 170 million TCR-beta sequences, came from 15-18 subjects. TCRdb independently ran MiXCR on the 5' RACE reads; one entry per CDR3 protein. The sample holds about 55,000 distinct CDR3 sequences, about 3.8% seen once. Study conclusions and caveats: There was no clinical or MRI feature that was associated with the multiple sclerosis repertoire cluster. The greatest TCR clonal expansion appeared in HTLV-1-associated myelopathy and the smallest, falling below healthy controls, in multiple sclerosis.

The chain links TRBV29-1 to TRBJ2-1, with D possibly being TRBD2 (5 bases). The clonotype comes from a man between 60 and 70 years old with multiple sclerosis. Sequenced material: PBMCs. CDR3 sequence reads: CSVVSARVGEQFF. As DNA, the CDR3 is TGCAGCGTTGTATCTGCGCGGGTAGGGGAGCAGTTCTTC.